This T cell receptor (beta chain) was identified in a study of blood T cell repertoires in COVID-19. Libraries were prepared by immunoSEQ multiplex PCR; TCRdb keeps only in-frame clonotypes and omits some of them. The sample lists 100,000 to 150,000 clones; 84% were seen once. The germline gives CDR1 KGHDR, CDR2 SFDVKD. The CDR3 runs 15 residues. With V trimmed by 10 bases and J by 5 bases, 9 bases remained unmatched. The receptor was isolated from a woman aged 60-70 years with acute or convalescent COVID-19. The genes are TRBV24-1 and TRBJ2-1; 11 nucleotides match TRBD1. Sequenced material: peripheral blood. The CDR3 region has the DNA TGTGCCACTTCTCGGGACAGGGGGGTCGACAATGAGCAGTTCTTC. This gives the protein CATSRDRGVDNEQFF.